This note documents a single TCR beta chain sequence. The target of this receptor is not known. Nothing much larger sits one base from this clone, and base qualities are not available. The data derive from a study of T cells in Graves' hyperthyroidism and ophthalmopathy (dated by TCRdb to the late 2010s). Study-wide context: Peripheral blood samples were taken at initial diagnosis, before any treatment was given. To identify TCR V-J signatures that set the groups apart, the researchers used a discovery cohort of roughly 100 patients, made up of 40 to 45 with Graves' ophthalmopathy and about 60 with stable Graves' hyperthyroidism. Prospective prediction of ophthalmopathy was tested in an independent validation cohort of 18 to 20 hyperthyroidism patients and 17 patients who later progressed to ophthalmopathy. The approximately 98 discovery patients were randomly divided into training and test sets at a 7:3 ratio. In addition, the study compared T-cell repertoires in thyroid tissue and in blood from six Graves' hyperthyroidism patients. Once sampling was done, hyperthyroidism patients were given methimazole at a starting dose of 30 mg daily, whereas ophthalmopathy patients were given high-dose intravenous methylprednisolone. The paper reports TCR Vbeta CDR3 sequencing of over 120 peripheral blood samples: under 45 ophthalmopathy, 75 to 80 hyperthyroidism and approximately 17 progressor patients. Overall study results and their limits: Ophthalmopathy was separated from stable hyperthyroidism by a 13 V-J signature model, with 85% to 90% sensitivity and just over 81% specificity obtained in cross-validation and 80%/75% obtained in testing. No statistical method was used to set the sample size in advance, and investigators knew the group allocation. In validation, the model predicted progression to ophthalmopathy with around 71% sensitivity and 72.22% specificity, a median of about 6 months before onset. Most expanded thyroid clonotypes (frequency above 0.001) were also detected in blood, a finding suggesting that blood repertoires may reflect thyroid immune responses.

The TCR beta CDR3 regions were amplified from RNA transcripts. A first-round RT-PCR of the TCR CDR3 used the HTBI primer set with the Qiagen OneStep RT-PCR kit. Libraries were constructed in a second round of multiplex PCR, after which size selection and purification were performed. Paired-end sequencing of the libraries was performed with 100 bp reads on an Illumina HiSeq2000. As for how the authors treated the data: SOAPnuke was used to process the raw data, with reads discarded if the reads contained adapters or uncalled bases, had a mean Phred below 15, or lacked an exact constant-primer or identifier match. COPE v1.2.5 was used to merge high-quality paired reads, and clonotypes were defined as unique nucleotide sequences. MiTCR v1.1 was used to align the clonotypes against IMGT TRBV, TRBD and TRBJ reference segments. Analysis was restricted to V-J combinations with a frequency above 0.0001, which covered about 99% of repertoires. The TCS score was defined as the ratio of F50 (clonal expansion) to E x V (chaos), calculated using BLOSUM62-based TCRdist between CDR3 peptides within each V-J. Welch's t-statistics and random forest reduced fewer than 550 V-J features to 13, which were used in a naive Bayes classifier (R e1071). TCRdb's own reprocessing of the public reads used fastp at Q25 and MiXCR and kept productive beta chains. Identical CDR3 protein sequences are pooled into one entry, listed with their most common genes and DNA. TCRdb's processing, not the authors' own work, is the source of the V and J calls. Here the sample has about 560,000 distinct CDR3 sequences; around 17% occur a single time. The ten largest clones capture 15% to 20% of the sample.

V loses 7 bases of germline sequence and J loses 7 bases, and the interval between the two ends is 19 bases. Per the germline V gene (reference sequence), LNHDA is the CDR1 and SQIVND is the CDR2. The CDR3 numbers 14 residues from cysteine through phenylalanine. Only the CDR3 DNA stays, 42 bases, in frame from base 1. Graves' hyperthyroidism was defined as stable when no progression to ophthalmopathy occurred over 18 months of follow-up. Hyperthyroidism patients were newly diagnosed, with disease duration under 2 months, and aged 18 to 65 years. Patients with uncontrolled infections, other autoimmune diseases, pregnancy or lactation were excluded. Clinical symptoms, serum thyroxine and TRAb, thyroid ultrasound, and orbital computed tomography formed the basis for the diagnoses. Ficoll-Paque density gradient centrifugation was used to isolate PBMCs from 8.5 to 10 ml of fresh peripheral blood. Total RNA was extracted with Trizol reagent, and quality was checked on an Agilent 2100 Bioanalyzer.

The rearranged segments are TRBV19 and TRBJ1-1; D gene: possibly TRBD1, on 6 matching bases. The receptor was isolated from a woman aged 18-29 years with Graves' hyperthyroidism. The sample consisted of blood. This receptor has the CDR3 CASTVSLRQVEAFF. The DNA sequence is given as TGTGCCAGTACCGTATCCCTCCGACAGGTTGAAGCTTTCTTT.